These T cell receptor beta chains were read from a single sample in a study of cytomegalovirus exposure and HLA in healthy donors. Produced via immunoSEQ multiplex PCR; TCRdb's table is partial and in-frame only. This table lists tens of thousands of clones. The sequencing input was PBMCs. The receptors were sampled from a woman in her fifties or sixties in good health and CMV-seropositive. The CDR3 runs from the conserved cysteine through the conserved F or W. D genes are given only for firm matches.

D: NA
V: TRBV7-9
J: TRBJ1-2
CDR3: CASSVPSAANGYTF
DNA: TGTGCCAGCAGCGTCCCGAGCGCTGCAAATGGCTACACCTTC

D: NA
V: TRBV5-1
J: TRBJ1-1
CDR3: CASSSGTKNTEAFF
DNA: TGCGCCAGCAGCTCCGGGACAAAGAACACTGAAGCTTTCTTT

D: TRBD2
V: TRBV7-9
J: TRBJ2-1
CDR3: CASSLAAGGLNEQFF
DNA: TGTGCCAGCAGCTTAGCAGCGGGGGGGCTAAATGAGCAGTTCTTC

D: TRBD1
V: TRBV6-5
J: TRBJ2-2
CDR3: CASRDRGLVTGELFF
DNA: TGTGCCAGCAGAGACAGGGGGCTGGTAACCGGGGAGCTGTTTTTT

D: TRBD1
V: TRBV29-1
J: TRBJ2-1
CDR3: CSAGPSDRGLTGKSYNEQFF
DNA: TGCAGCGCTGGGCCGTCGGACAGGGGGCTAACTGGGAAATCCTACAATGAGCAGTTCTTC

D: NA
V: TRBV6-5
J: TRBJ2-2
CDR3: CASSYSRGLGGELFF
DNA: TGTGCCAGCAGTTACTCGAGAGGGTTGGGCGGGGAGCTGTTTTTT

D: NA
V: TRBV4-2
J: TRBJ2-7
CDR3: CASSQEQAAYEQYF
DNA: TGTGCCAGCAGCCAGGAACAGGCCGCCTACGAGCAGTACTTC

D: NA
V: TRBV29-1
J: TRBJ1-2
CDR3: CSVEKDLANYGYTF
DNA: TGCAGCGTTGAAAAGGACTTAGCTAACTATGGCTACACCTTC

D: NA
V: TRBV6-1
J: TRBJ2-2
CDR3: CASSQSRGRTGELFF
DNA: TGTGCCAGCAGCCAGTCCAGGGGAAGAACCGGGGAGCTGTTTTTT

D: TRBD1
V: TRBV9
J: TRBJ1-4
CDR3: CASGRLQGGKLFF
DNA: TGTGCCAGCGGACGTCTACAGGGGGGAAAACTGTTTTTT

D: NA
V: TRBV14
J: TRBJ1-2
CDR3: CASRSREDYGYTF
DNA: TGTGCCAGCAGGAGCAGGGAAGACTATGGCTACACCTTC

D: TRBD2
V: TRBV5-1
J: TRBJ2-3
CDR3: CASSLSGGGLGTDTQYF
DNA: TGCGCCAGCAGCCTTAGCGGGGGAGGATTGGGCACAGATACGCAGTATTTT

D: TRBD1
V: TRBV19
J: TRBJ1-6
CDR3: CASSIPQGPGALHF
DNA: TGTGCCAGTAGTATCCCACAGGGGCCTGGGGCCCTCCACTTT

D: TRBD2
V: TRBV5-1
J: TRBJ2-2
CDR3: CASSLGLAGTGELFF
DNA: TGCGCCAGCAGCTTGGGACTAGCGGGCACCGGGGAGCTGTTTTTT

D: TRBD1
V: TRBV7-9
J: TRBJ1-1
CDR3: CASSLGQGDTEAFF
DNA: TGTGCCAGCAGCTTAGGTCAGGGGGACACTGAAGCTTTCTTT

D: TRBD1
V: TRBV4-1
J: TRBJ1-3
CDR3: CASSQDAPQGISGNTIYF
DNA: TGCGCCAGCAGCCAAGATGCCCCACAGGGGATCTCTGGAAACACCATATATTTT

D: NA
V: TRBV2
J: TRBJ2-7
CDR3: CATKVAGKYEQYF
DNA: TGTGCCACCAAGGTGGCGGGGAAGTACGAGCAGTACTTC

D: TRBD1
V: TRBV9
J: TRBJ2-2
CDR3: CASSVAGGTGELFF
DNA: TGTGCCAGCAGCGTAGCAGGGGGCACCGGGGAGCTGTTTTTT

D: NA
V: TRBV2
J: TRBJ2-7
CDR3: CARAQEGRPYEQYF
DNA: TGTGCCAGGGCCCAGGAGGGCCGTCCCTACGAGCAGTACTTC

D: NA
V: TRBV9
J: TRBJ2-3
CDR3: CASSLGGPTDTQYF
DNA: TGTGCCAGCAGCCTGGGGGGTCCCACAGATACGCAGTATTTT

D: NA
V: TRBV10-2
J: TRBJ1-2
CDR3: CASSDGRAGYTF
DNA: TGCGCCAGCAGTGATGGGAGGGCTGGCTACACCTTC

D: TRBD2
V: TRBV6-5
J: TRBJ2-1
CDR3: CASLQWGGTDNEQFF
DNA: TGTGCCAGCCTTCAGTGGGGGGGGACCGACAATGAGCAGTTCTTC

D: TRBD1
V: TRBV29-1
J: TRBJ2-1
CDR3: CSVDISGQEYNEQFF
DNA: TGCAGCGTTGATATTTCGGGACAGGAATACAATGAGCAGTTCTTC

D: NA
V: TRBV5-1
J: TRBJ2-7
CDR3: CASSKNWGVNYEQYF
DNA: TGCGCCAGCAGCAAAAATTGGGGGGTTAACTACGAGCAGTACTTC

D: NA
V: TRBV11-2
J: TRBJ2-7
CDR3: CASSPGRQYYEQYF
DNA: TGTGCCAGCAGCCCCGGGAGACAGTACTACGAGCAGTACTTC

D: TRBD1
V: TRBV5-6
J: TRBJ2-2
CDR3: CASSARGTENTGELFF
DNA: TGTGCCAGCAGCGCCAGGGGGACGGAGAACACCGGGGAGCTGTTTTTT

D: TRBD2
V: TRBV27
J: TRBJ2-7
CDR3: CASSSGWRGGNEQYF
DNA: TGTGCCAGCAGTTCAGGGTGGCGGGGGGGCAACGAGCAGTACTTC

D: TRBD1
V: TRBV18
J: TRBJ1-1
CDR3: CASSSATGGMNTEAFF
DNA: TGTGCCAGCTCATCGGCAACAGGGGGAATGAACACTGAAGCTTTCTTT

D: NA
V: TRBV6-1
J: TRBJ2-7
CDR3: CASSDQGPGEQYF
DNA: TGTGCCAGCAGTGACCAGGGGCCTGGCGAGCAGTACTTC

D: NA
V: TRBV4-3
J: TRBJ2-7
CDR3: CASSPMTDARGYEQYF
DNA: TGCGCCAGCAGCCCCATGACCGACGCCAGGGGCTACGAGCAGTACTTC

D: TRBD1
V: TRBV11-3
J: TRBJ1-1
CDR3: CASSSGQGTLNTEAFF
DNA: TGTGCCAGCAGCTCGGGACAGGGGACCCTGAACACTGAAGCTTTCTTT

D: NA
V: TRBV15
J: TRBJ1-1
CDR3: CATSRGRGTPIWAFF
DNA: TGTGCCACCAGCAGGGGACGGGGGACGCCTATTTGGGCTTTCTTT

D: NA
V: TRBV7-7
J: TRBJ2-5
CDR3: CASSLSVLQENQYF
DNA: TGTGCTAGCAGCTTGTCCGTACTCCAAGAGAACCAGTACTTC

D: TRBD2
V: TRBV5-1
J: TRBJ2-7
CDR3: CASSLEVAGAYEQYF
DNA: TGCGCCAGCAGCTTGGAGGTAGCGGGGGCCTACGAGCAGTACTTC

D: TRBD1
V: TRBV11-2
J: TRBJ1-1
CDR3: CASDGTATNTEAFF
DNA: TGTGCCAGCGACGGGACAGCAACTAACACTGAAGCTTTCTTT

D: NA
V: TRBV11-2
J: TRBJ1-1
CDR3: CASSLYRDWDIEAFF
DNA: TGTGCCAGCAGCTTGTACAGGGATTGGGACATTGAAGCTTTCTTT

D: NA
V: TRBV28
J: TRBJ1-4
CDR3: CASRAGGATNEKLFF
DNA: TGTGCCAGCAGGGCCGGGGGGGCAACTAATGAAAAACTGTTTTTT

D: NA
V: TRBV18
J: TRBJ1-2
CDR3: CASSPGSMGYGYTF
DNA: TGTGCCAGCTCACCAGGGAGTATGGGCTATGGCTACACCTTC

D: NA
V: TRBV11-2
J: TRBJ2-1
CDR3: CASSRENEQFF
DNA: TGTGCCAGCAGCCGAGAGAATGAGCAGTTCTTC

D: NA
V: TRBV11-3
J: TRBJ2-1
CDR3: CASSLGGGGNEQFF
DNA: TGTGCCAGCAGCTTAGGAGGGGGAGGGAATGAGCAGTTCTTC

D: TRBD1
V: TRBV2
J: TRBJ1-5
CDR3: CASSERQGVRAQHF
DNA: TGTGCCAGCAGTGAACGACAGGGGGTGAGGGCCCAGCATTTT

D: NA
V: TRBV19
J: TRBJ2-2
CDR3: CASSKRQDSTGELFF
DNA: TGTGCCAGTAGTAAAAGACAGGATTCCACCGGGGAGCTGTTTTTT

D: NA
V: TRBV5-1
J: TRBJ2-7
CDR3: CASSRNQGHEQYF
DNA: TGCGCCAGCAGCAGAAATCAGGGGCACGAGCAGTACTTC

D: NA
V: TRBV28
J: TRBJ2-7
CDR3: CASSRPLKAYEQYF
DNA: TGTGCCAGCAGCCGCCCTTTAAAAGCCTACGAGCAGTACTTC

D: TRBD2
V: TRBV5-1
J: TRBJ2-3
CDR3: CASSLKGDGGASTDTQYF
DNA: TGCGCCAGCAGCTTGAAGGGCGACGGGGGGGCTTCCACAGATACGCAGTATTTT

D: TRBD1
V: TRBV28
J: TRBJ2-7
CDR3: CASSSYRGSYEQYF
DNA: TGTGCCAGCAGCTCGTACAGGGGCTCCTACGAGCAGTACTTC

D: NA
V: TRBV19
J: TRBJ2-3
CDR3: CASSIQQSISTDTQYF
DNA: TGTGCCAGTAGTATACAACAGTCGATTTCCACAGATACGCAGTATTTT

D: NA
V: TRBV18
J: TRBJ1-3
CDR3: CASSPLGGSGNTIYF
DNA: TGTGCCAGCTCACCTTTGGGGGGCTCTGGAAACACCATATATTTT

D: TRBD1
V: TRBV29-1
J: TRBJ1-6
CDR3: CSVGTGGGSPLHF
DNA: TGCAGCGTGGGGACAGGGGGAGGCTCACCCCTCCACTTT

D: NA
V: TRBV4-2
J: TRBJ2-7
CDR3: CASSLHGVSYEQYF
DNA: TGTGCCAGCAGCCTTCACGGGGTGTCTTACGAGCAGTACTTC

D: NA
V: TRBV6-5
J: TRBJ1-2
CDR3: CASSYSGQVSGYTF
DNA: TGTGCCAGCAGTTACTCGGGGCAGGTCTCTGGCTACACCTTC

D: NA
V: TRBV6-5
J: TRBJ2-1
CDR3: CASSYSMEMVGNEQFF
DNA: TGTGCCAGCAGTTACTCGATGGAGATGGTTGGCAATGAGCAGTTCTTC

D: NA
V: TRBV18
J: TRBJ1-4
CDR3: CASSPSEGANEKLFF
DNA: TGTGCCAGCTCACCGTCAGAGGGGGCTAATGAAAAACTGTTTTTT